The 23 T cell receptor beta chains below were found in one sample sequenced in a study of CD8+ T cells in alopecia areata. Once RNA had been extracted, it was reverse transcribed into cDNA to act as the sequencing template. Repertoires were generated with immunoSEQ multiplex PCR, while TCRdb's copy carries only in-frame clones and drops some. There are roughly 120,000 clones in the sample, none observed a single time. Sequenced: lesional skin. These receptors were taken from a C3H/HeJ mouse with alopecia areata. Strain haplotype at MHC: H2-k.

Of note for this clone: The gene names here belong to mouse. From the germline J gene comes the end of the CDR3, since the read stops 4 residues before it. This sequence joins TRBV13-3 and TRBJ1-2; 11 bases are a match to TRBD1. This CDR3 contains 15 residues. Looked up from germline, CDR1 is NNHDY and CDR2 is SYVADS. CDR3 amino acids: CASSDAVGQGADYTF. The DNA read from the CDR3 is TGTGCCAGCAGTGATGCAGTGGGACAGGGGGCC.

Details on this clone: Mouse gene names apply. The read is 4 residues too short to cover the CDR3 end, so that end is filled in from the germline J gene. V and J are TRBV1 and TRBJ2-1, with 13 bases aligning to TRBD2. The germline gives CDR1 NSQYPW, CDR2 LRSPGD (reference sequence). V dropped 0 bases and J dropped 3; count of bases not matched to a gene: 2. This CDR3 contains 17 residues. The CDR3 region is CTCSADGLGGRYAEQFF. The CDR3 bases that were read are TGCACCTGCAGTGCAGATGGACTGGGGGGGCGCTATGCT.

In its sample, this clone was seen many times. Gene names are the mouse ones. The read falls 4 residues short of the CDR3 end, and the missing part is taken from the germline J gene. The chain employs TRBV16 and TRBJ2-7; D is unresolved. CDR3 length equals 11 residues. The V end lost 5 bases, the J end lost 3 bases, and 5 bases lay between the germline ends. Germline lookup yields CDR1 SGHSA and CDR2 FRNQAP. The CDR3 is CASSPNYEQYF. The CDR3 DNA, read in part, is TGTGCAAGCAGCCCAAACTAT.

This clone turned up a few times. Gene names are mouse gene names. Sequencing ends 4 residues short of the CDR3 end; the germline J gene provides the rest. The J gene is TRBJ2-7, the V gene TRBV13-1, with 11 nucleotides matching TRBD2. CDR3 length: 15 amino acids. Germline values: CDR1 NSHNY, CDR2 SYGAGN. CDR3 DNA (partial): TGTGCCAGCAGTGAGGGACTGGGGGACCATTAT. Translated: CASSEGLGDHY. The complete CDR3 protein is CASSEGLGDHYEQYF.

In its sample, this clone was seen a few times. DNA and listed protein disagree at residue 12, so the protein shown here was translated from the DNA. The gene names given are mouse names. The read comes to an end 3 residues before the CDR3 does, leaving the germline J gene to fill in the end. This rearrangement joins TRBV19 to TRBJ1-3; 7 bases line up with TRBD1. Trimming at V came to 6 bases and at J to 0 bases, leaving 6 bases not matched to a gene. Germline V gene sequence: CDR1 FNHDT, CDR2 SITEND (reference sequence). The CDR3 runs 15 residues. The DNA read from the CDR3 is TGTGCCAGCATCCTTGACAGGGATTCTGGAAATACG. It yields the protein CASILDRDSGNT. The full CDR3 reads CASILDRDSGNTLYF.

About this clone: Mouse gene names and germline throughout. The CDR3 is CASNRDWGAETLYF. CDR3 DNA, as far as it was read: TGTGCCAGCAACCGGGACTGGGGTGCAGAA. This rearrangement joins TRBV19 to TRBJ2-3; 9 bases agree with TRBD2. Coverage ceases 4 residues before the CDR3 finishes, and the germline J gene fills in the end. Germline loops: CDR1 FNHDT, CDR2 SITEND (reference sequence). This CDR3 has 14 amino acids. Losses at the gene ends were 6 bases for V and 1 base for J; bases not matched to a gene: 3.

This clone turned up a few times. Gene labels here are mouse ones. The read halts 4 residues ahead of the CDR3 end, with the missing end drawn from the germline J gene. The chain recombines TRBV13-3 with TRBJ2-3; 7 positions match TRBD1. The V gene's germline CDR1 is NNHDY and CDR2 SYVADS. The CDR3 spans 15 residues. J was trimmed by 2 bases and V by 4 bases; bases with no gene match: 7. The CDR3 DNA, read in part, is TGTGCCAGCAGTTCGGGACAGCGGGATGCAGAA. This codes for CASSSGQRDAE. In full, the CDR3 reads CASSSGQRDAETLYF.

Points on this clone: Gene names are mouse gene names. The read is 4 residues too short to cover the CDR3 end, so that end is filled in from the germline J gene. The chain recombines TRBV19 with TRBJ2-2; D possibly corresponds to TRBD1 (6 bases). The CDR3 is 15 residues long. From germline, CDR1 is FNHDT and CDR2 SITEND (reference sequence). Trimming left V 2 bases short and J 4 bases short, with 12 bases between. Incomplete CDR3 DNA: TGTGCCAGCAGTATCTCAGGGGCAACCACCGGG. It translates to CASSISGATTG. The whole CDR3 is CASSISGATTGQLYF.

To note about this clone: Gene names follow the mouse nomenclature. The CDR3 is cut off 4 residues early in the read; its end comes from the germline J gene. The chain is built from TRBV13-3 and TRBJ2-5; D ambiguous. The CDR3 runs 13 residues. Germline values: CDR1 NNHDY, CDR2 SYVADS. CDR3 DNA (partial): TGTGCCAGCAGTGAAAACAAGGGAGAC. This codes for CASSENKGD. The whole CDR3 protein is CASSENKGDTQYF.

There are a few counts of this clone. Gene and germline names: mouse. The CDR3 loop is CASGTGVEDERLFF. CDR3 bases read: TGTGCCAGCGGGACAGGGGTGGAAGACGAA. The chain employs TRBV13-2 and TRBJ1-4; TRBD1 agrees at 8 bases. The read is 4 residues too short to cover the CDR3 end, so that end is filled in from the germline J gene. This CDR3 comprises 14 residues. J was trimmed by 6 bases and V by 5 bases; bases with no gene match: 6. CDR1 is NNHNN and CDR2 is SYGAGS in the germline V gene (reference sequence).

To note about this clone: Mouse names are used for the genes. CDR3: CASGDDRSSYEQYF. The sequenced CDR3 bases are TGTGCCAGCGGTGATGACAGAAGCTCCTAT. The J gene is TRBJ2-7, the V gene TRBV13-2; no reliable D call. The missing CDR3 end, 4 residues past where the read stops, is filled in from the germline J gene. Trimming stripped 0 bases from V and 0 bases from J, with 7 bases between. This CDR3 region has 14 residues. Germline assignment: CDR1 NNHNN and CDR2 SYGAGS (reference sequence).

Details on this clone: The genes and germline here are from mouse. The read comes to an end 4 residues before the CDR3 does, leaving the germline J gene to fill in the end. The gene calls are TRBV1 and TRBJ2-7, with 8 nucleotides matching TRBD1. The CDR3 has 17 residues. Germline V CDR1 and CDR2: NSQYPW, LRSPGD (reference sequence). V trimming: 0 bases; J trimming: 3 bases; junction bases outside the gene matches: 10. The CDR3 DNA, read in part, is TGCACCTGCAGTGCAGATCGAGGACAGGGAACCTTCTAT. Residues: CTCSADRGQGTFY. The full CDR3 sequence reads CTCSADRGQGTFYEQYF.

In its sample, this clone was seen a few times. All gene names here are mouse names. Read data end 4 residues before the CDR3 end; the end is taken from the germline J gene. The chain links TRBV13-3 to TRBJ2-2; tentative D call: TRBD1 (6 bases). The ends were cut back, 4 bases at V and 1 base at J, with 11 bases in the middle. This CDR3 has 15 residues. From germline, CDR1 is NNHDY and CDR2 SYVADS. This chain's CDR3 is CASSHGQKNTGQLYF. The part of the CDR3 DNA that was read is TGTGCCAGCAGTCATGGACAGAAAAACACCGGG.

A few counts support this clone. Gene names refer to mouse genes. The CDR3 is cut off 4 residues early in the read; its end comes from the germline J gene. The chain links TRBV13-3 to TRBJ2-1, with TRBD2 matching 12 bases. CDR1 is NNHDY and CDR2 is SYVADS in the germline V gene. Trimming removed 5 bases from V and 2 bases from J; junction bases left unmatched: 5. The CDR3 is 16 amino acids. The CDR3 protein is CASRLGLGGYYAEQFF. The part of the CDR3 DNA that was read is TGTGCCAGCAGGCTCGGACTGGGGGGGTACTATGCT.

This clone appeared a few times. Gene names are mouse gene names. The sequenced fragment ends 4 residues before the CDR3 boundary, so the rest is inferred from the germline J gene. The rearrangement links TRBV13-1 to TRBJ2-1, with no clear D. The CDR3 spans 16 residues. Trimming took 0 bases from V and 1 from J, leaving 11 bases between them. Germline-derived CDR1 and CDR2 are NSHNY and SYGAGN. The CDR3 region is CASSDAERQNYAEQFF. The part of the CDR3 DNA that was read is TGTGCCAGCAGTGATGCAGAGAGACAAAACTATGCT.

Details on this clone: Gene names and germline match the mouse. The read ends 4 residues shy of where the CDR3 ends; the end is completed using the germline J gene. The chain couples TRBV13-3 to TRBJ2-5; D is unclear. CDR1 NNHDY and CDR2 SYVADS come from the germline V gene. This CDR3 contains 11 residues. CDR3 in amino acids: CASRLRDTQYF. The covered CDR3 bases are TGTGCCAGCAGACTTAGAGAC.

Remarks on this clone: Any gene name here is a mouse gene name. The sequenced fragment ends 4 residues before the CDR3 boundary, so the rest is inferred from the germline J gene. The chain combines TRBV19 with TRBJ2-5; D gene unclear. The V and J ends lost 2 bases and 3 bases respectively, with 7 bases between them. Germline CDR1 is FNHDT and CDR2 is SITEND (reference sequence). The CDR3 totals 13 residues. CDR3 sequence reads: CASSIGWQDTQYF. The sequenced CDR3 bases are TGTGCCAGCAGTATCGGTTGGCAAGAC.

This clone was observed a handful of times. Genes and germline come from the mouse. The DNA ends 4 residues before the CDR3 does, and the rest of the CDR3 is filled in from the germline J gene. The chain links TRBV17 to TRBJ2-1; 10 nucleotides align to TRBD2. The J segment lost 0 bases and the V segment lost 4 bases, leaving 6 bases of the junction unmatched. Germline loops: CDR1 MNHDT, CDR2 YYDKIL. The CDR3 loop spans 17 amino acids. Partial CDR3 DNA: TGTGCTAGCAGTATGGACTGGGGGAGGGATAACTATGCT. It codes for CASSMDWGRDNYA. The CDR3 in its entirety is CASSMDWGRDNYAEQFF.

This clone was counted ten times or more. Gene names denote mouse genes. The read finishes 4 residues shy of the CDR3 end, and the germline J gene is used to complete it. The chain combines TRBV13-3 with TRBJ2-3, with 7 bases that match TRBD1. From germline, CDR1 is NNHDY and CDR2 SYVADS. Trimming took 0 bases from V and 0 from J; bases not matched to a gene: 4. There are 16 residues in the CDR3. The CDR3 spells CASSDVDRASAETLYF. The CDR3 bases that were read are TGTGCCAGCAGTGATGTTGACAGGGCTAGTGCAGAA.

There are a few counts of this clone. Mouse gene names apply. The read terminates 4 residues before the CDR3 end, so the remaining end is supplied by the germline J gene. This chain uses TRBV29 with TRBJ2-7; TRBD1 matches at 9 bases. The germline CDR1 and CDR2 sequences are MSHET and SYDVDS. This CDR3 spans 12 amino acids. The part of the CDR3 DNA that was read is TGTGCTAGCGGGACAGGGAAGAAT. It is translated as CASGTGKN. The complete CDR3 reads CASGTGKNEQYF.

This clone turned up a few times. Mouse gene names apply. The CDR3 goes on 4 residues after the read ends, and that part is filled in from the germline J gene. The identical CDR3 is also encoded by other nucleotide sequences in the sample. The chain joins TRBV19 to TRBJ2-2, with 10 bases lining up with TRBD2. Germline trimming cut 6 bases from V and 0 bases from J; bases unmatched to any gene: 2. The CDR3 is 15 amino acids. From germline, CDR1 is FNHDT and CDR2 SITEND (reference sequence). The DNA read from the CDR3 is TGTGCCAGCATAGACTGGGGGGCAAACACCGGG. It encodes CASIDWGANTG. The whole CDR3 reads CASIDWGANTGQLYF. Using reference TRBV19 and TRBJ2-2 for the parts outside the CDR3, the full variable domain is GGIITQTPKFLIGQEGQKLTLKCQQNFNHDTMYWYRQDSGKGLRLIYYSITENDLQKGDLSEGYDASREKKSSFSLTVTSAQKNEMAVFLCASIDWGANTGQLYFGEGSKLTVL.

This clone was counted only a few times. The genes and germline here are from mouse. This chain's CDR3 is CASSREGLGSYEQYF. The sequenced part of the CDR3 DNA is TGTGCTAGCAGTAGAGAGGGACTGGGGTCCTAT. V and J are TRBV17 and TRBJ2-7, with 10 bases fitting TRBD2. The CDR3 end lies 4 residues beyond the end of the read and is filled in from the germline J gene. From germline, CDR1 is MNHDT and CDR2 YYDKIL. This CDR3 has 15 amino acids. J gave up 1 base and V 0 bases, and 0 bases lay outside the gene matches.

In the case of this clone: Mouse gene names and germline throughout. The read comes to an end 4 residues before the CDR3 does, leaving the germline J gene to fill in the end. The rearrangement joins TRBV19 to TRBJ1-4; 9 nucleotides align to TRBD1. CDR1 FNHDT and CDR2 SITEND come from the germline V gene (reference sequence). V was clipped by 6 bases and J by 6 bases; unmatched bases: 3. This CDR3 has 13 amino acids. The sequenced part of the CDR3 DNA is TGTGCCAGCAACAGGGGGCTGGACGAA. The encoded protein is CASNRGLDE. The entire CDR3 protein reads CASNRGLDERLFF.